These 28 T cell receptor beta chains came from one sample sequenced in a study of T cell responses to AZD1222 COVID-19 vaccine (dated by TCRdb to the early 2020s). The time point label, as the study defines it: about 28 days (+/-7) after the second vaccine dose. The library was built by means of the immunoSEQ multiplex PCR assay. As stored in TCRdb, this immuneACCESS dataset retains in-frame rearrangements with V and J assigned. A fraction of the clones does not appear; measured against another copy, unresolved V genes explain less than half of the discrepancy, and the remainder lacks a known reason. The sample table holds 100,000 to 130,000 clones, of which 85% to 95% were seen once. Jointly, the top ten make up less than 7.5% of the sample. The sample here was peripheral blood, taken 28 days after the second AZD1222 dose. These receptors originate from an adult who received the AZD1222 COVID-19 vaccine.

The chain employs TRBV5-6 and TRBJ1-5; D gene unclear. CDR3 length: 14 amino acids. Trimming removed 2 bases from V and 6 bases from J, with 12 bases in between. Germline V gene data show CDR1 as SGHDT and CDR2 as YYEEEE. CDR3 protein: CASSFFTEGQPQHF. For the CDR3, the DNA is TGTGCCAGCAGCTTTTTCACAGAGGGTCAGCCCCAGCATTTT.

The chain carries TRBV5-4 and TRBJ1-2; no reliable D call. The CDR3 covers 15 residues. V was clipped by 4 bases and J by 4 bases, with 17 bases between them. From germline, CDR1 is SGHNT and CDR2 YYREEE (reference sequence). The DNA of the CDR3 is TGTGCCAGCAGCCTATCAGACGGACTTCTCTATGGCTACACCTTC. Protein: CASSLSDGLLYGYTF.

The chain carries TRBV6-2 or TRBV6-3 and TRBJ2-1; D is ambiguous. The CDR3 totals 11 residues. Germline V gene data show CDR1 as MNHEY and CDR2 as SVGEGT. V gave up 4 bases and J gave up 6 bases, with 4 bases separating them. This CDR3 is CASSSGNEQFF. For the CDR3, the DNA is TGTGCCAGCAGTTCAGGCAATGAGCAGTTCTTC.

The chain carries TRBV6-1 and TRBJ1-3; D remains ambiguous. Germline V gene lookup returns CDR1 MNHNS and CDR2 SASEGT. CDR3 length: 14 residues. Deletions cut 1 base from V and 4 bases from J, with 8 bases between. CDR3 sequence: CASSEGGRGNTIYF. CDR3 in DNA: TGTGCCAGCAGTGAAGGGGGTCGGGGAAACACCATATATTTT.

This chain links TRBV10-3 with TRBJ2-7; 8 bases are a match to TRBD2. Trimming at V came to 0 bases and at J to 2 bases, leaving 6 bases not matched to a gene. The germline CDR1 and CDR2 sequences are ENHRY and SYGVKD. The length of the CDR3 is 16 residues. This CDR3 is CAISESGRGGPYEQYF. The CDR3 DNA reads as TGTGCCATCAGTGAGTCAGGACGGGGGGGCCCCTACGAGCAGTACTTC.

The gene calls are TRBV6-5 and TRBJ2-3, with 7 positions matching TRBD2. This CDR3 has 12 residues. Germline CDR1 is MNHEY and CDR2 is SVGAGI. Trimming took 8 bases from V and 5 from J; bases not matched to a gene: 4. This CDR3 is CASGRAKDTQYF. CDR3 DNA sequence: TGTGCCAGCGGGAGGGCGAAAGATACGCAGTATTTT.

The rearrangement links TRBV27 to TRBJ1-5; D is unclear. In germline, CDR1 is MNHEY, CDR2 SMNVEV (reference sequence). The CDR3 totals 14 residues. Trimming shortened V by 6 bases and J by 4 bases, and 13 bases separated the two germline ends. The CDR3 DNA follows: TGTGCCAGCAGCATTACGGGTTGGAATCAGCCCCAGCATTTT. It encodes CASSITGWNQPQHF.

This sequence joins TRBV28 and TRBJ2-3; 9 bases are shared with TRBD1. Losses at the gene ends were 6 bases for V and 6 bases for J; bases not matched to a gene: 10. CDR1 and CDR2 from the germline V gene are MDHEN and SYDVKM. This CDR3 has 15 amino acids. CDR3 DNA: TGTGCCAGCAGACTATGGACAGGGGCGAAGGATACGCAGTATTTT. It yields the protein CASRLWTGAKDTQYF. The entire variable domain, with the rest obtained from reference TRBV28 and TRBJ2-3, is as follows: DVKVTQSSRYLVKRTGEKVFLECVQDMDHENMFWYRQDPGLGLRLIYFSYDVKMKEKGDIPEGYSVSREKKERFSLILESASTNQTSMYLCASRLWTGAKDTQYFGPGTRLTVL.

This chain connects TRBV19 to TRBJ2-7, with D perhaps matching TRBD1 or TRBD2 (6 bases each). Trimming pared 7 bases from V and 0 bases from J, leaving 16 bases between. The CDR3 length is 15 residues. From germline, CDR1 is LNHDA and CDR2 SQIVND (reference sequence). In nucleotides, the CDR3 is TGTGCCAGTACCTTGAGGGGGGTAACCTCCTACGAGCAGTACTTC. This sequence encodes CASTLRGVTSYEQYF.

This chain's CDR3 is CASSGQGRGTEAFF. For the CDR3, the DNA is TGTGCCAGTAGTGGACAGGGAAGGGGCACTGAAGCTTTCTTT. The rearrangement joins TRBV19 to TRBJ1-1; 8 bases are shared with TRBD1. The germline V gene encodes CDR1 LNHDA and CDR2 SQIVND (reference sequence). CDR3 length equals 14 residues. Germline trimming cut 5 bases from V and 4 bases from J; bases unmatched to any gene: 6.

V is TRBV5-5 and J is TRBJ2-2; 10 bases align to TRBD1. The germline CDR1 and CDR2 sequences are SGHKS and YYEKEE (reference sequence). V lost 4 bases, J lost 0 bases, and 3 bases stayed unmatched. The CDR3 extends over 16 amino acids. The CDR3 DNA reads as TGTGCCAGCAGCGGGGACAGGGGAACGAACACCGGGGAGCTGTTTTTT. Amino acid sequence: CASSGDRGTNTGELFF.

On this clone: The sample carries other DNA sequences with the same CDR3. The chain couples TRBV9 to TRBJ2-2, with D possibly being TRBD2 (6 bases). CDR1 is SGDLS and CDR2 is YYNGEE in the germline V gene. The V end was cut by 5 bases, the J end by 3 bases, with 14 bases between. This CDR3 comprises 15 residues. CDR3 nucleotide sequence: TGTGCCAGCAGAGGTGGGGGGAGTGACACCGGGGAGCTGTTTTTT. This encodes CASRGGGSDTGELFF.

This clone is a singleton in its sample. The CDR3 reads CASTIGQGSYGYTF. CDR3 nucleotides: TGTGCCAGTACCATCGGCCAGGGGAGCTATGGCTACACCTTC. The rearrangement links TRBV19 to TRBJ1-2; D possibly corresponds to TRBD1 (6 bases). The CDR3 runs to 14 residues. With 7 bases removed from V and 4 bases from J, the gap between germline ends came to 16 bases. Germline V gives CDR1 LNHDA, CDR2 SQIVND (reference sequence).

V usage is TRBV18 and J usage is TRBJ2-1, with 8 bases matching TRBD2. V lost 0 bases and J lost 6; bases outside the gene matches: 7. The CDR3 runs to 16 residues. The germline V gene encodes CDR1 KGHSH and CDR2 LQKENI. DNA for the CDR3: TGTGCCAGCTCACCACCGAAAAGCGGGAGACCCAATGAGCAGTTCTTC. The encoded protein is CASSPPKSGRPNEQFF.

The rearrangement uses TRBV4-1 and TRBJ1-3; D remains ambiguous. Trimming took off 1 base at V and 0 bases at J, with 13 bases between the two ends. The CDR3 totals 17 residues. The germline V gene has CDR1 MGHRA and CDR2 YSYEKL. CDR3 bases: TGCGCCAGCAGCCAAGTTCCGGGCGCCAGCTCTGGAAACACCATATATTTT. It specifies CASSQVPGASSGNTIYF.

V and J are TRBV5-4 and TRBJ1-4; unclear D gene. The CDR3 extends over 16 amino acids. The ends were cut back, 0 bases at V and 4 bases at J, with 13 bases in the middle. The germline CDR1 and CDR2 sequences are SGHNT and YYREEE (reference sequence). As DNA, the CDR3 is TGTGCCAGCAGCTTGGGGTCACGAGTAGGTAATGAAAAACTGTTTTTT. It yields the protein CASSLGSRVGNEKLFF.

The chain recombines TRBV4-1 with TRBJ1-2; TRBD1 matches at 9 bases. Germline V gene data show CDR1 as MGHRA and CDR2 as YSYEKL. J was trimmed by 7 bases and V by 3 bases; bases with no gene match: 15. This CDR3 contains 17 residues. CDR3 amino acids: CASSHVRDRDLRSGYTF. CDR3 nucleotides: TGCGCCAGCAGCCACGTCCGGGACAGGGACCTGAGGAGTGGCTACACCTTC.

This chain uses TRBV2 with TRBJ2-1; 9 nucleotides match TRBD1. CDR1 SNHLY and CDR2 FYNNEI come from the germline V gene. The CDR3 is 14 amino acids. V lost 5 bases to trimming and J lost 7 bases; unmatched junction nucleotides: 6. DNA for the CDR3: TGTGCCAGCAGTACAGGGGGCTTGGGTAATGAGCAGTTCTTC. It translates to CASSTGGLGNEQFF. The entire variable domain, with the rest obtained from reference TRBV2 and TRBJ2-1, is as follows: EPEVTQTPSHQVTQMGQEVILRCVPISNHLYFYWYRQILGQKVEFLVSFYNNEISEKSEIFDDQFSVERPDGSNFTLKIRSTKLEDSAMYFCASSTGGLGNEQFFGPGTRLTVL.

The chain is built from TRBV12-3 or TRBV12-4 and TRBJ2-7, with a possible D match to TRBD2 (6 bases). CDR3 length: 12 amino acids. V lost 3 bases and J 5 bases, leaving 8 bases between the germline ends. CDR3 sequence reads: CASSFGGNEQYF. The CDR3 DNA reads TGTGCCAGCAGTTTCGGAGGGAACGAGCAGTACTTC.

The J gene is TRBJ1-4, the V gene TRBV25-1; D is uncertain. V was cut by 3 bases and J by 0 bases, with 8 bases left in between. Germline-derived CDR1 and CDR2 are MGHDK and SYGVNS. The CDR3 spans 15 residues. The DNA of the CDR3 is TGTGCCAGCAGTGAGATAGGGTCAACTAATGAAAAACTGTTTTTT. As protein: CASSEIGSTNEKLFF.

The V gene is TRBV6-5, the J gene TRBJ1-3; no reliable D call. The CDR3 consists of 13 residues. V shed 10 bases and J shed 2 bases, with 12 bases lying between them. The V gene's germline CDR1 is MNHEY and CDR2 SVGAGI. CDR3 sequence: CAITQTPGNTIYF. CDR3 DNA: TGTGCCATCACTCAGACCCCTGGAAACACCATATATTTT.

The chain recombines TRBV5-1 with TRBJ2-1; no firm D call. This CDR3 has 13 amino acids. Trimming took 0 bases from V and 6 from J, leaving 7 bases between them. Germline-derived CDR1 and CDR2 are SGHRS and YFSETQ. CDR3 residues: CASSLVVGNEQFF. The CDR3 nucleotides are TGCGCCAGCAGCTTGGTGGTGGGCAATGAGCAGTTCTTC.

V gene TRBV29-1 combines with J gene TRBJ1-2, with D possibly matching TRBD1 (5 bases). CDR3 length: 13 amino acids. V lost 5 bases and J lost 4, with 14 bases in between. Germline V gene data show CDR1 as SQVTM and CDR2 as ANQGSEA. CDR3 in amino acids: CSVPQAPFYGYTF. In DNA form, the CDR3 reads TGCAGCGTTCCACAGGCGCCCTTCTATGGCTACACCTTC.

The chain combines TRBV12-3 or TRBV12-4 with TRBJ1-1; 9 bases map to TRBD1. CDR3 size: 12 residues. The V and J ends lost 7 bases and 5 bases, in that order; junction bases with no gene match: 2. The CDR3 DNA is TGTGCCAGCAAGACAGGGGGAACTGAAGCTTTCTTT. It specifies CASKTGGTEAFF.

This clone has only one observation. The rearrangement uses TRBV5-5 and TRBJ1-6; the match to TRBD1 covers 9 bases. This CDR3 spans 18 amino acids. The trim removed 2 bases at V and 5 bases at J, leaving 11 bases unmatched. The germline V gene has CDR1 SGHKS and CDR2 YYEKEE (reference sequence). In nucleotides, the CDR3 is TGTGCCAGCAGCTTTACTCGCGTAACAGGGGGCAATAATTCACCCCTCCACTTT. It codes for CASSFTRVTGGNNSPLHF.

The chain links TRBV7-2 to TRBJ1-3; D is undetermined. The CDR3 has 15 residues. Per germline, CDR1 SGHTA and CDR2 FQGNSA. The V end lost 3 bases, the J end lost 4 bases, and 13 bases lay between the germline ends. CDR3 sequence: CASSLGGPLGNTIYF. In nucleotides, the CDR3 is TGTGCCAGCAGCTTGGGAGGGCCCTTAGGAAACACCATATATTTT.

The chain carries TRBV27 and TRBJ1-5, with 9 bases matching TRBD1. CDR1 and CDR2 from the germline V gene are MNHEY and SMNVEV (reference sequence). The CDR3 runs to 15 residues. V lost 5 bases to trimming and J lost 5 bases; unmatched junction nucleotides: 7. The CDR3 nucleotides read TGTGCCAGCAGTCCGCTGACAGGGGGTTATCAGCCCCAGCATTTT. It translates to CASSPLTGGYQPQHF.

The chain has TRBV6-6 and TRBJ2-1; no definite D call. The V end was cut by 2 bases, the J end by 7 bases, with 3 bases between. This CDR3 spans 11 amino acids. Germline CDR1 reads MNHNY; CDR2 reads SVGAGI (reference sequence). CDR3 DNA: TGTGCCAGCAGTTACAAGAATGAGCAGTTCTTC. It codes for CASSYKNEQFF.